This T cell receptor beta chain came from a study of T cell responses to AZD1222 COVID-19 vaccine. Notes on the study in general: The donor cohort was predominantly white British with a female majority, and clonal diversity may have been underestimated. A rise in Spike-specific TCR breadth and depth followed two AZD1222 doses. Nearly half of spike-specific TCRs reportedly target variant regions that are unmutated in the B.1.351 and B.1.1.7 variants.

TCRdb's table, derived via immunoSEQ multiplex PCR, lists solely in-frame clones and lacks some. The sample holds approximately 270,000 clones; 94% are singletons and the top ten take around 0.58%. Doses given second, at about 4 or about 12 weeks, were pooled. With regard to this clone: The antigen remains unidentified.

Deletions cut 1 base from V and 6 bases from J, with 10 bases between. This CDR3 has 13 residues. Germline CDR1 reads GTSNPN; CDR2 reads SVGIG (reference sequence). This sample comprised peripheral blood, obtained 28 days after the second AZD1222 dose. This receptor was identified in an adult who received the AZD1222 COVID-19 vaccine. The chain is built from TRBV30 and TRBJ1-5, with D perhaps matching TRBD1 (5 bases). CDR3 DNA: TGTGCCTGGAGTGCCTCTAGGGGTCAGCCCCAGCATTTT. Amino acid sequence: CAWSASRGQPQHF.